What follows are 19 T cell receptor beta chains derived from one specimen sequenced in a study of T cells in Graves' hyperthyroidism and ophthalmopathy. Amplified TCR beta CDR3 regions came from RNA transcripts. Primed by the HTBI set, a first-round RT-PCR was run on the TCR CDR3. TCRdb processed the multiplex PCR reads anew with MiXCR; each CDR3 protein has one entry. The sample yields 700,000 or so distinct CDR3 sequences, more than 14% seen once. Sequenced material: blood. The receptors come from a woman in her forties or fifties with Graves' ophthalmopathy.

This clonotype occurred many times. The chain is built from TRBV28 and TRBJ2-3; TRBD2 agrees at 11 bases. The CDR3 contains 13 residues. Germline V CDR1 and CDR2: MDHEN, SYDVKM. With V trimmed by 10 bases and J by 3 bases, 3 bases remained unmatched. The DNA for the CDR3 is TGTGCCACCGGGACTAGCGGTACAGATACGCAGTATTTT. This encodes CATGTSGTDTQYF. Full variable domain (rest looked up from reference TRBV28 and TRBJ2-3): DVKVTQSSRYLVKRTGEKVFLECVQDMDHENMFWYRQDPGLGLRLIYFSYDVKMKEKGDIPEGYSVSREKKERFSLILESASTNQTSMYLCATGTSGTDTQYFGPGTRLTVL.

This clonotype occurred a few times. The CDR3 sequence: CASSSSVRDDEAFF. CDR3 sequence (DNA): TGTGCCAGCAGCTCTTCGGTCAGGGATGATGAAGCTTTCTTT. The chain has TRBV7-9 and TRBJ1-1; the D gene is possibly TRBD1 (5 bases). CDR3 length: 14 residues. Germline assignment: CDR1 SEHNR and CDR2 FQNEAQ (reference sequence). The V and J ends lost 4 bases and 7 bases respectively, with 16 bases between them.

On this clonotype itself: A much more abundant neighbour one base away suggests this may be a read error. This sequence joins TRBV9 and TRBJ2-2; D remains ambiguous. CDR3 length equals 14 residues. Trimming cost V 2 bases and J 7 bases, with 12 bases left between them. The germline V gene has CDR1 SGDLS and CDR2 YYNGEE. The CDR3 DNA reads TGTGCCAGCAGCGTTCGAGTGGGAATCGGGGAGCTGTTTTTT. Protein sequence: CASSVRVGIGELFF.

This chain links TRBV29-1 with TRBJ2-5, with 11 bases lining up with TRBD2. Per germline, CDR1 SQVTM and CDR2 ANQGSEA. CDR3 length equals 15 residues. V shed 2 bases, J shed 6 bases, and the junction held 8 bases outside the gene matches. The CDR3 DNA follows: TGCAGCGTTGAACGTAGCGGGAGGGCCGGGAAGACCCAGTACTTC. It specifies CSVERSGRAGKTQYF. The whole variable domain, remainder taken from reference TRBV29-1 and TRBJ2-5, is SAVISQKPSRDICQRGTSLTIQCQVDSQVTMMFWYRQQPGQSLTLIATANQGSEATYESGFVIDKFPISRPNLTFSTLTVSNMSPEDSSIYLCSVERSGRAGKTQYFGPGTRLLVL.

The chain is built from TRBV28 and TRBJ2-3; 11 bases are shared with TRBD2. This CDR3 has 13 residues. V shed 11 bases and J 4 bases; nucleotides not matched to a gene: 5. Germline V CDR1 and CDR2: MDHEN, SYDVKM. CDR3 nucleotide sequence: TGTGCCGGATCTAGCGGGAGGTCAGATACGCAGTATTTT. This codes for CAGSSGRSDTQYF.

Concerning this clonotype itself: A much larger clone lies a single base off, so this may be a read error. The chain recombines TRBV6-6 with TRBJ2-5; weak D call: TRBD2 (6 bases). V was pared by 0 bases and J by 7 bases, with 21 bases between. This CDR3 has 17 amino acids. Germline V gene data show CDR1 as MNHNY and CDR2 as SVGAGI (reference sequence). CDR3 sequence (DNA): TGTGCCAGCAGTTACTCGGGTGCGGGATCCCAGAGAGGGACCCAGTACTTC. Its translation is CASSYSGAGSQRGTQYF.

The V call is TRBV6-5, the J call TRBJ2-2; 12 positions match TRBD2. The CDR3 totals 17 residues. J was trimmed by 4 bases and V by 2 bases; bases with no gene match: 5. CDR1 and CDR2 (germline): MNHEY, SVGAGI. The CDR3 DNA follows: TGTGCCAGCAGTTACCTCGGACTAGCGGGGATCACCGGGGAGCTGTTTTTT. This translates into CASSYLGLAGITGELFF.

V and J are TRBV10-3 and TRBJ2-3; TRBD1 or TRBD2 may be the D gene (5 bases each). Germline V lookup: CDR1 ENHRY, CDR2 SYGVKD. The V gene lost 4 bases and the J gene lost 4 bases, with 24 bases spanning the gap. The CDR3 sequence is 18 residues long. The CDR3 region has the DNA TGTGCCATCAGTGGTCGAAAGGGACCTCTCGAGACCGCAGATACGCAGTATTTT. Protein product: CAISGRKGPLETADTQYF.

The chain combines TRBV7-2 with TRBJ2-1; 11 bases line up with TRBD2. Germline trimming cut 5 bases from V and 3 bases from J; bases unmatched to any gene: 6. Per germline, CDR1 SGHTA and CDR2 FQGNSA. The CDR3 runs 16 residues. The CDR3 protein is CASSRLGLADYNEQFF. Here the CDR3 DNA reads TGTGCCAGCAGCAGATTGGGACTAGCGGACTACAATGAGCAGTTCTTC.

The rearrangement joins TRBV12-3 or TRBV12-4 to TRBJ1-3, with D maybe TRBD1 (5 bases). The CDR3 loop spans 14 amino acids. Trimming stripped 6 bases from V and 0 bases from J, with 9 bases between. The CDR3: CASRKGSSGNTIYF. The DNA for the CDR3 is TGTGCCAGCAGGAAGGGGAGCTCTGGAAACACCATATATTTT.

The chain employs TRBV19 and TRBJ1-3; no reliable D call. CDR3 length: 13 amino acids. Per germline, CDR1 LNHDA and CDR2 SQIVND (reference sequence). Trimming pared 8 bases from V and 0 bases from J, leaving 8 bases between. The CDR3 DNA sequence: TGTGCCAGTTGGGAGTACTCTGGAAACACCATATATTTT. Protein: CASWEYSGNTIYF.

This clonotype was recorded many times. V and J are TRBV20-1 and TRBJ1-1, with 7 positions matching TRBD1. CDR3 size: 14 residues. Germline CDR1 reads DFQATT; CDR2 reads SNEGSKA (reference sequence). With 5 bases clipped from V and 0 bases from J, the junction kept 6 bases outside the gene matches. The CDR3 is CSARQGGVNTEAFF. CDR3 DNA sequence: TGCAGTGCTCGACAGGGAGGAGTGAACACTGAAGCTTTCTTT.

In its sample, this clonotype was seen many times. The chain joins TRBV12-3 or TRBV12-4 to TRBJ1-6; 9 nucleotides match TRBD1. The CDR3 consists of 15 residues. The junction had 5 bases not matched to a gene; V was cut back by 4 bases and J by 7 bases. As DNA, the CDR3 is TGTGCCAGCAGTTCAACCACAGGGGGCAATTCACCCCTCCACTTT. Translating it yields CASSSTTGGNSPLHF.

This clonotype was found many times. The V call is TRBV28, the J call TRBJ2-2; the D gene could be TRBD1 or TRBD2 (5 bases each). V lost 9 bases, J lost 7 bases, and 21 bases lay in between. The CDR3 is 15 amino acids. Germline CDR1 and CDR2: MDHEN and SYDVKM. The CDR3 spells CARGDPWGADGELFF. In nucleotides, the CDR3 is TGTGCCAGAGGGGATCCGTGGGGAGCTGACGGGGAGCTGTTTTTT.

This clonotype came up many times. This sequence joins TRBV7-8 and TRBJ1-2, with 10 nucleotides matching TRBD1. This CDR3 has 15 residues. Per the germline V gene, CDR1 is SGHVS and CDR2 is FQNEAQ. Unmatched junction bases numbered 7, after V lost 5 bases and J lost 4 bases. DNA for the CDR3: TGTGCCAGCAGCCCCCGGACAGGGGGTAGCTATGGCTACACCTTC. This gives the protein CASSPRTGGSYGYTF.

This clonotype was seen many times. The rearrangement links TRBV3-1 to TRBJ1-2; D is ambiguous. Germline CDR1 LGHDT, CDR2 YNNKEL (reference sequence). The CDR3 consists of 12 residues. Trimming stripped 2 bases from V and 8 bases from J, with 9 bases between. DNA of the CDR3: TGTGCCAGCAGCCAACGGGCAGTAGGCTACACCTTC. Its protein product is CASSQRAVGYTF.

This clonotype was observed many times. The rearrangement links TRBV7-2 to TRBJ2-3; TRBD2 agrees at 7 bases. CDR3 length: 15 amino acids. V shed 1 base and J 5 bases; nucleotides not matched to a gene: 6. Germline CDR1 is SGHTA and CDR2 is FQGNSA. Written as DNA, the CDR3 is TGTGCCAGCAGCTTAGTCGGCGGGAGAGGAGATACGCAGTATTTT. This gives the protein CASSLVGGRGDTQYF.

On this clonotype itself: This could be a read error, since a much larger clone is one nucleotide away. The chain is built from TRBV5-1 and TRBJ2-7, with D possibly matching TRBD1 (6 bases). The CDR3 length is 14 residues. Looked up from germline, CDR1 is SGHRS and CDR2 is YFSETQ. The CDR3 DNA sequence: TGCGCCAGCAGACGCGACAGGAACACCTACGAGCATTACTTC. Protein: CASRRDRNTYEHYF.

This clonotype was counted at least ten times. The V call is TRBV6-2 or TRBV6-3, the J call TRBJ2-1; 13 nucleotides line up with TRBD2. CDR1 and CDR2 (germline): MNHEY, SVGEGT. Trimming cost V 5 bases and J 0 bases; bases outside gene matches: 13. The CDR3 contains 20 residues. The chain's CDR3 is CASSTHPGLAGTSSYNEQFF. CDR3 sequence (DNA): TGTGCCAGCAGTACCCATCCGGGACTAGCGGGAACTAGCTCCTACAATGAGCAGTTCTTC.